The rows below give T cell receptor beta chains drawn from one sample of a study of shared clonotypes between healthy human individuals. Produced via immunoSEQ multiplex PCR; TCRdb's table is partial and in-frame only. The sample has about 2.1 million clones, approximately 92% seen once. Sequenced sample: naive CD8+ T cells from PBMCs. The receptor set was obtained from a man aged 18 to 30 in good health. Some clones in this sample may be carry-over from other donors' samples. The CDR3 runs from the conserved cysteine through the conserved F or W. D genes are given only for firm matches. Size is stated for part of the rows, as once, few or many counts, or as a class when the clone is expanded.

d_call	v_call	j_call	clone_size	cdr3_aa	cdr3_nt
TRBD1	TRBV9	TRBJ2-1	.	CASSNRDRANNEQFF	TGTGCCAGCAGCAACCGGGACAGGGCCAACAATGAGCAGTTCTTC
.	TRBV28	TRBJ2-3	.	CASSPLRVFTDTQYF	TGTGCCAGCAGCCCACTCAGGGTTTTCACAGATACGCAGTATTTT
.	TRBV14	TRBJ2-5	.	CASSLSRAETQYF	TGTGCCAGCAGCCTATCCCGAGCGGAGACCCAGTACTTC
.	TRBV7-3	TRBJ2-2	.	CASSLGQPTPGPGELFF	TGTGCCAGCAGCTTAGGACAGCCTACCCCGGGGCCCGGGGAGCTGTTTTTT
TRBD2	TRBV4-3	TRBJ2-1	.	CASSQDRASGSDEQFF	TGCGCCAGCAGCCAAGACAGGGCTAGCGGGAGCGATGAGCAGTTCTTC
TRBD1	TRBV28	TRBJ1-1	.	CASSFTGTGGFRDTEAFF	TGTGCCAGCAGTTTCACCGGGACAGGGGGCTTTAGGGACACTGAAGCTTTCTTT
TRBD2	TRBV7-9	TRBJ2-6	.	CASSPLFAGASGANVLTF	TGTGCCAGCAGCCCCCTCTTCGCGGGAGCATCCGGGGCCAACGTCCTGACTTTC
TRBD1	TRBV27	TRBJ2-1	.	CASGQGRNTEQFF	TGTGCCAGCGGACAGGGGCGGAATACTGAGCAGTTCTTC
.	TRBV28	TRBJ2-1	.	CASSSGSYNEQFF	TGTGCCAGCAGTTCTGGGTCCTACAATGAGCAGTTCTTC
.	TRBV2	TRBJ1-1	.	CASIHGQMNTEAFF	TGTGCCAGCATCCATGGACAGATGAACACTGAAGCTTTCTTT
.	TRBV6-5	TRBJ2-6	.	CASRDTYSGANVLTF	TGTGCCAGCAGGGACACTTACTCTGGGGCCAACGTCCTGACTTTC
.	TRBV15	TRBJ2-7	.	CATSRANLEQYF	TGTGCCACCAGCAGAGCAAACTTGGAGCAGTACTTC
.	TRBV4-1	TRBJ2-7	.	CASSPPKARGAYEQYF	TGCGCCAGCAGCCCCCCAAAGGCCAGGGGTGCCTACGAGCAGTACTTC
TRBD2	TRBV13	TRBJ2-5	.	CASSLRWTRAQETQYF	TGTGCCAGCAGCCTTAGATGGACTAGGGCCCAAGAGACCCAGTACTTC
TRBD2	TRBV9	TRBJ2-7	.	CASSLAGGNYEQYF	TGTGCCAGCAGTCTAGCGGGGGGGAACTACGAGCAGTACTTC
TRBD2	TRBV9	TRBJ2-1	.	CASSAYPAGVYDEQFF	TGTGCCAGCAGCGCCTATCCAGCGGGAGTTTACGATGAGCAGTTCTTC
.	TRBV7-2	TRBJ2-5	.	CASSPPGLRRETQYF	TGTGCCAGCAGCCCGCCGGGACTCCGGCGGGAGACCCAGTACTTC
.	TRBV9	TRBJ2-5	.	CASNLTTGTGNPSGTETQYF	TGTGCCAGCAACCTCACAACCGGGACAGGGAATCCTAGCGGGACGGAGACCCAGTACTTC
.	TRBV27	TRBJ2-7	.	CASSSFLGPNYEQYF	TGTGCCAGCAGTTCCTTCCTCGGACCTAACTACGAGCAGTACTTC
.	TRBV9	TRBJ2-2	few	CASSVLPGELFF	TGTGCCAGCAGCGTACTTCCCGGGGAGCTGTTTTTT
.	TRBV29-1	TRBJ2-1	.	CSAPRTAYNEQFF	TGCAGCGCCCCAAGGACCGCTTACAATGAGCAGTTCTTC
.	TRBV28	TRBJ2-5	.	CASSLIADNQETQYF	TGTGCCAGCAGCCTAATCGCGGATAACCAAGAGACCCAGTACTTC
TRBD2	TRBV28	TRBJ2-5	.	CASSPFSGRALETQYF	TGTGCCAGCAGTCCCTTTAGCGGGAGGGCCTTAGAGACCCAGTACTTC
.	TRBV5-1	TRBJ2-3	once	CASSPGFTGDTQYF	TGCGCCAGCAGCCCCGGGTTTACGGGAGATACGCAGTATTTT
.	TRBV7-8	TRBJ2-3	.	CASQLGYKAADTQYF	TGTGCCAGCCAACTGGGCTACAAGGCGGCAGATACGCAGTATTTT
.	TRBV6-1	TRBJ2-5	.	CASGEWGSQETQYF	TGTGCCAGCGGAGAGTGGGGGAGTCAAGAGACCCAGTACTTC
.	TRBV5-6	TRBJ2-2	.	CASSFWTTAGELFF	TGTGCCAGCAGCTTTTGGACTACCGCCGGGGAGCTGTTTTTT
.	TRBV7-8	TRBJ1-4	once	CASSPLVLSDIATNEKLFF	TGTGCCAGCAGCCCGCTCGTCCTTTCCGATATTGCAACTAATGAAAAACTGTTTTTT
.	TRBV7-9	TRBJ2-2	.	CASRTRFGGELFF	TGTGCCAGCAGAACTAGGTTCGGCGGGGAGCTGTTTTTT
TRBD1	TRBV19	TRBJ1-1	few	CASSSTGWVEAFF	TGTGCCAGTAGTTCGACAGGGTGGGTTGAAGCTTTCTTT
.	TRBV29-1	TRBJ1-4	.	CSVVTGPNEKLFF	TGCAGCGTCGTGACAGGTCCTAATGAAAAACTGTTTTTT
.	TRBV4-2	TRBJ1-1	.	CASSHNNARTRGPEAFF	TGTGCCAGCAGCCATAACAATGCCCGAACCCGGGGGCCTGAAGCTTTCTTT